This passage covers 20 T cell receptor beta chains from one sample sequenced in a study of blood T cell repertoires in COVID-19. Sequenced by immunoSEQ multiplex PCR; TCRdb stores in-frame clones only, minus some. Of roughly 500,000 clones listed, about 85% were seen once; the top ten hold around 8%. Sequenced input: PBMCs or T cells enriched from blood (not recorded which). These receptors all stem from a woman in her fifties or sixties who had recovered from COVID-19.

The genes are TRBV5-5 and TRBJ2-6; 7 bases line up with TRBD1. Germline V gene data show CDR1 as SGHKS and CDR2 as YYEKEE (reference sequence). The CDR3 spans 15 residues. Trimming took 3 bases from V and 2 from J; bases not matched to a gene: 2. The CDR3 sequence: CASSSTGAGANVLTF. DNA of the CDR3: TGTGCCAGCAGCTCTACAGGGGCTGGGGCCAACGTCCTGACTTTC.

About this clone itself: Other DNA sequences in this specimen translate into the identical CDR3. DNA of the CDR3: TGTGCCAGCAGCCAAGGGCAGGGCCACACCTTC. Translated, it gives CASSQGQGHTF. V is TRBV3-1 (or the pseudogene TRBV3-2) and J is TRBJ1-2; a possible D gene is TRBD1 (5 bases). Trimming stripped 1 base from V and 12 bases from J, with 9 bases between. The CDR3 covers 11 residues. Germline V gives CDR1 LGHDT, CDR2 YNNKEL (reference sequence).

Only one count was recorded for this clone. CDR3 in DNA: TGTGCCACCGGGAGGTGGGGTAATGAAAAACTGTTTTTT. This gives the protein CATGRWGNEKLFF. The chain links TRBV5-6 to TRBJ1-4; D is ambiguous. The CDR3 spans 13 residues. Germline values: CDR1 SGHDT, CDR2 YYEEEE. Trimming stripped 9 bases from V and 4 bases from J, with 13 bases between.

The sample holds one count of this clone. The chain employs TRBV29-1 and TRBJ1-4; D is possibly TRBD1 (5 bases). Germline loops: CDR1 SQVTM, CDR2 ANQGSEA. The CDR3 is 16 residues long. Trimming left V 5 bases short and J 0 bases short, with 16 bases between. The CDR3 nucleotides are TGCAGCGTTCCTCCAAGACAGAGCTCAACTAATGAAAAACTGTTTTTT. Its protein is CSVPPRQSSTNEKLFF.

For the CDR3, the DNA is TGCGCCAGCAGTGACCCCGGACAGGGGGCGGGTGGCTACACCTTC. Translation: CASSDPGQGAGGYTF. V and J are TRBV10-2 and TRBJ1-2; 11 nucleotides match TRBD1. J was trimmed by 7 bases and V by 3 bases; bases with no gene match: 7. In germline, CDR1 is WSHSY, CDR2 SAAADI. The CDR3 sequence is 15 residues long.

This clone came up once. V usage is TRBV12-5 and J usage is TRBJ1-5; the D is unclear. The CDR3 contains 14 residues. Trimming left V 0 bases short and J 4 bases short, with 7 bases between. CDR1 LGHNT and CDR2 FRNRAP come from the germline V gene. The CDR3 sequence is CASGLVQANQPQHF. The CDR3 DNA reads as TGTGCTAGTGGTTTGGTGCAGGCTAATCAGCCCCAGCATTTT.

This clone was seen only once. This rearrangement joins TRBV5-1 to TRBJ1-3; TRBD1 matches at 12 bases. The germline gives CDR1 SGHRS, CDR2 YFSETQ. Trimming at V came to 3 bases and at J to 3 bases, leaving 4 bases not matched to a gene. The CDR3 is 16 amino acids. The CDR3 spells CASSWGQGAIGNTIYF. CDR3 coding DNA: TGCGCCAGCAGCTGGGGACAGGGGGCAATTGGAAACACCATATATTTT.

This chain connects TRBV5-6 to TRBJ1-2; possible D gene TRBD1, 5 bases. V was shortened by 5 bases and J by 2 bases, with 13 bases between the two germline ends. This CDR3 has 14 residues. Germline V gene data show CDR1 as SGHDT and CDR2 as YYEEEE. For the CDR3, the DNA is TGTGCCAGCAGACCCCTGGGGGGGAACTATGGCTACACCTTC. Encoded protein: CASRPLGGNYGYTF.

The J gene is TRBJ2-3, the V gene TRBV7-8, with 10 nucleotides matching TRBD1. The CDR3 has 15 amino acids. V gave up 5 bases and J gave up 10 bases; unmatched junction bases: 12. Germline V gene data show CDR1 as SGHVS and CDR2 as FQNEAQ. CDR3 in DNA: TGTGCCAGCAGCCAACCCGGGACAGGGGAGTCGCCGCAGTATTTT. This codes for CASSQPGTGESPQYF.

The chain couples TRBV12-3 or TRBV12-4 to TRBJ2-7, with D maybe TRBD2 (7 bases). The CDR3 is 13 residues long. V lost 3 bases and J 5 bases, leaving 11 bases between the germline ends. The CDR3 region has the DNA TGTGCCAGCAGTTTGGGGGGGCGAAACGAGCAGTACGTC. It codes for CASSLGGRNEQYV.

The J gene is TRBJ2-5, the V gene TRBV10-3; 10 positions match TRBD1. Germline trimming cut 4 bases from V and 2 bases from J; bases unmatched to any gene: 1. Germline CDR1 and CDR2: ENHRY and SYGVKD. This CDR3 comprises 14 residues. The CDR3 is CAISGDRGQETQYF. The CDR3 DNA is TGTGCCATCAGTGGGGACAGGGGTCAAGAGACCCAGTACTTC.

This chain connects TRBV30 to TRBJ2-6, with a tentative D call TRBD1 (5 bases). Germline V gives CDR1 GTSNPN, CDR2 SVGIG (reference sequence). The CDR3 loop spans 15 amino acids. Between the trimmed V and J ends, which lost 4 bases and 2 bases, there was a span of 12 bases. The CDR3 loop reads CAWIGQGAGANVLTF. CDR3 bases: TGTGCCTGGATTGGGCAGGGCGCTGGGGCCAACGTCCTGACTTTC.

The rearrangement joins TRBV6-5 to TRBJ1-5; the D gene is possibly TRBD1 (5 bases). This CDR3 has 14 amino acids. The ends were cut back, 6 bases at V and 4 bases at J, with 13 bases in the middle. The germline V gene has CDR1 MNHEY and CDR2 SVGAGI. The CDR3 is CASRIRGGNQPQHF. In DNA, the CDR3 is TGTGCCAGCAGAATTCGGGGGGGGAATCAGCCCCAGCATTTT.

The chain uses TRBV3-1 (or the pseudogene TRBV3-2) and TRBJ1-1; possible D gene TRBD1, 6 bases. V gave up 4 bases and J gave up 2 bases, with 11 bases separating them. Per the germline V gene, CDR1 is LGHDT and CDR2 is YNNKEL (reference sequence). The CDR3 is made up of 14 amino acids. In DNA form, the CDR3 reads TGTGCCAGCAGCCTCTGGACAGTAAACACTGAAGCTTTCTTT. It yields the protein CASSLWTVNTEAFF.

The J gene is TRBJ1-1, the V gene TRBV28, with D possibly TRBD1 on 6 matching bases. Trimming stripped 2 bases from V and 4 bases from J, with 11 bases between. CDR1 is MDHEN and CDR2 is SYDVKM in the germline V gene. This CDR3 has 14 residues. For the CDR3, the DNA is TGTGCCAGCAGTTTAACAGGGAAGGGCACTGAAGCTTTCTTT. Translated: CASSLTGKGTEAFF. Drawing the rest from reference TRBV28 and TRBJ1-1, the complete variable domain is DVKVTQSSRYLVKRTGEKVFLECVQDMDHENMFWYRQDPGLGLRLIYFSYDVKMKEKGDIPEGYSVSREKKERFSLILESASTNQTSMYLCASSLTGKGTEAFFGQGTRLTVV.

V and J are TRBV3-1 (or the pseudogene TRBV3-2) and TRBJ1-1; unclear D gene. The germline CDR1 and CDR2 sequences are LGHDT and YNNKEL (reference sequence). V was pared by 4 bases and J by 8 bases, with 8 bases between. The CDR3 has 11 residues. Written as DNA, the CDR3 is TGTGCCAGCAGCCGTCAGGCCGAAGCTTTCTTT. Protein sequence: CASSRQAEAFF.

The chain is built from TRBV5-4 and TRBJ2-2; 9 positions agree with TRBD1. V lost 2 bases to trimming and J lost 4 bases; unmatched junction nucleotides: 12. This CDR3 is 18 amino acids long. In germline, CDR1 is SGHNT, CDR2 YYREEE (reference sequence). The DNA for the CDR3 is TGTGCCAGCAGCTTACCCGGGACAGGGACCTACATCACCGGGGAGCTGTTTTTT. It yields the protein CASSLPGTGTYITGELFF.

Turning to this clone: This CDR3 is also generated by other DNA sequences in the sample. The V call is TRBV5-1, the J call TRBJ2-3, with 8 positions matching TRBD2. The trim removed 4 bases at V and 4 bases at J, leaving 2 bases unmatched. The CDR3 has 13 amino acids. In germline, CDR1 is SGHRS, CDR2 YFSETQ. The CDR3 DNA reads as TGCGCCAGCAGCCGGGGGGGCCCAGATACGCAGTATTTT. This encodes CASSRGGPDTQYF.

V is TRBV6-1 and J is TRBJ2-2; 7 nucleotides line up with TRBD1. The ends lost 2 bases at V and 1 base at J; junction bases unmatched: 10. The CDR3 length is 18 residues. CDR1 is MNHNS and CDR2 is SASEGT in the germline V gene. CDR3 in amino acids: CASSETDIDRENTGELFF. In DNA, the CDR3 is TGTGCCAGCAGTGAAACTGATATAGACAGGGAGAACACCGGGGAGCTGTTTTTT.

The V gene is TRBV5-6, the J gene TRBJ2-2; TRBD1 might be the D (6 bases). The CDR3 is 18 amino acids. V was clipped by 5 bases and J by 3 bases, with 23 bases between them. CDR1 is SGHDT, CDR2 YYEEEE, per germline. For the CDR3, the DNA is TGTGCCAGCAGTAAAATTGGGGCGGGCAGGACAGACACCGGGGAGCTGTTTTTT. Protein sequence: CASSKIGAGRTDTGELFF.